The 5 T cell receptor beta chains listed next were all sequenced from one sample in a study of T cells expressing NK-cell markers. TCRdb reanalyzed the 5' RACE reads, giving one entry per CDR3 protein sequence and no DNA. Its listing shows approximately 170,000 distinct CDR3 sequences. Sequenced: blood T cells: a sorted CD56 or NKG2C T cell subset, CD4+ or CD8+ T cells, or bulk PBMC T cells (not recorded which). Receptors were obtained from a man aged 18-75 years in good health.

The chain uses TRBV10-3 and TRBJ1-5. Germline CDR1 ENHRY, CDR2 SYGVKD. The CDR3 runs 14 residues. CDR3 in amino acids: CAISEKTGEGPQHF.

V gene TRBV12-3 or TRBV12-4 combines with J gene TRBJ1-2. This CDR3 is 11 amino acids long. CDR3 amino acids: CASSFGVGYTF.

The chain links TRBV10-2 to TRBJ2-7; checking the TCRdb D call of TRBD2 is not possible without DNA. Germline V CDR1 and CDR2: WSHSY, SAAADI. The CDR3 runs to 13 residues. The CDR3 sequence: CARGRGALYEQYF.

The chain is built from TRBV5-1 and TRBJ2-5. From germline, CDR1 is SGHRS and CDR2 YFSETQ. CDR3 length: 18 amino acids. The CDR3 sequence: CASSQLENSATYQETQYF. Full variable domain (missing parts from reference TRBV5-1 and TRBJ2-5): KAGVTQTPRYLIKTRGQQVTLSCSPISGHRSVSWYQQTPGQGLQFLFEYFSETQRNKGNFPGRFSGRQFSNSRSEMNVSTLELGDSALYLCASSQLENSATYQETQYFGPGTRLLVL.

This chain links TRBV2 with TRBJ2-4; TCRdb returns TRBD2, unconfirmable since there is no DNA. Looked up from germline, CDR1 is SNHLY and CDR2 is FYNNEI. CDR3 length: 14 amino acids. The CDR3 here is CASSEGTGGNIQYF.